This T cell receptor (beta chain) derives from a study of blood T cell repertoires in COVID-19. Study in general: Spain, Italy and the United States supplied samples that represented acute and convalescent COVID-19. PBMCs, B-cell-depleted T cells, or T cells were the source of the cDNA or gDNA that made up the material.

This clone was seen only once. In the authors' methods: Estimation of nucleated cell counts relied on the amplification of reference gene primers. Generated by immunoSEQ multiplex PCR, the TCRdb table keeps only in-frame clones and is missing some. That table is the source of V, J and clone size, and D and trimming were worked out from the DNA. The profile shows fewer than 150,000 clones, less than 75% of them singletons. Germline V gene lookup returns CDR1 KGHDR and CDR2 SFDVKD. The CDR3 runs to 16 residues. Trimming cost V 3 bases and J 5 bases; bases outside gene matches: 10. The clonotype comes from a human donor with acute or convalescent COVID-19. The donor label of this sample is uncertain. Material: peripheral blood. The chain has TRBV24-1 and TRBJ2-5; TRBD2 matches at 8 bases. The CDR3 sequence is CATSDPAAGGLETQYF. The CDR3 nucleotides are TGTGCCACCAGTGATCCAGCGGCGGGGGGCCTGGAGACCCAGTACTTC.